This T cell receptor (beta chain) was observed in a study of T cell changes during pregnancy in multiple sclerosis. There are 14 residues in the CDR3. J was trimmed by 2 bases and V by 7 bases; bases with no gene match: 4. From germline, CDR1 is MNHNS and CDR2 SASEGT. The repertoire was sequenced with immunoSEQ multiplex PCR; TCRdb's copy has only in-frame clones and lacks some. In the table there are about 100,000 clones, roughly nine tenths of which are singletons. The TCR originated in a female donor with multiple sclerosis, enrolled in a pregnancy study. Here the sequenced sample was peripheral blood, taken after pregnancy. The rearrangement uses TRBV6-1 and TRBJ1-5, with 8 bases matching TRBD1. Here the CDR3 reads CASTGQGGNQPQHF. The CDR3 DNA sequence: TGTGCCAGCACCGGACAGGGAGGCAATCAGCCCCAGCATTTT.